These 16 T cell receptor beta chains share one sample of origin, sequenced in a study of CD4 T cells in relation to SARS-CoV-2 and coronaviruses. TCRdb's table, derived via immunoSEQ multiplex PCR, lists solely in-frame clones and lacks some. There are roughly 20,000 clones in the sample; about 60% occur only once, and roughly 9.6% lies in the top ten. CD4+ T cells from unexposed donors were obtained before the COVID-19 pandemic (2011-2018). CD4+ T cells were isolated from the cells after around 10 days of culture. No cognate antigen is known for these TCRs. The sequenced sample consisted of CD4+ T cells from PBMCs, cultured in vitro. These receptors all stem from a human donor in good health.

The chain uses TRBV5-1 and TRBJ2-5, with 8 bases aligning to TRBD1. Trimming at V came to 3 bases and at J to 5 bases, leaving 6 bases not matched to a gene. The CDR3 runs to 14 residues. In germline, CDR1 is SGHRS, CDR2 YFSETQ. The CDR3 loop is CASSSTTGVETQYF. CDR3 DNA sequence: TGCGCCAGCAGCTCCACGACAGGGGTCGAGACCCAGTACTTC.

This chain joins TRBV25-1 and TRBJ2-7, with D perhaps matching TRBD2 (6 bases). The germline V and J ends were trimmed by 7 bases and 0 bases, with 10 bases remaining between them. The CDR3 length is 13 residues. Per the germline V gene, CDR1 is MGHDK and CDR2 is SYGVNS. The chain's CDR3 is CASNGGSSYEQYF. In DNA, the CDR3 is TGTGCCAGCAACGGAGGGAGCTCCTACGAGCAGTACTTC.

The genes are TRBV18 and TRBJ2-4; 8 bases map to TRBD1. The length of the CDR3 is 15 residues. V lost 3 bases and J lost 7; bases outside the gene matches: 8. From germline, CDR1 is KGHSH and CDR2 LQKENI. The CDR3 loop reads CASSPETGGQNIQYF. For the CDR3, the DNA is TGTGCCAGCTCACCCGAAACAGGGGGGCAGAACATTCAGTACTTC.

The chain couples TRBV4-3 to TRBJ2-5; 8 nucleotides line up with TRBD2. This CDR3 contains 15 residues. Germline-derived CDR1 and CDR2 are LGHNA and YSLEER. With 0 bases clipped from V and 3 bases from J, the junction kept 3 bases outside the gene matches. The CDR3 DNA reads TGCGCCAGCAGCCAAGATTCGGGACTAGAAGAGACCCAGTACTTC. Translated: CASSQDSGLEETQYF.

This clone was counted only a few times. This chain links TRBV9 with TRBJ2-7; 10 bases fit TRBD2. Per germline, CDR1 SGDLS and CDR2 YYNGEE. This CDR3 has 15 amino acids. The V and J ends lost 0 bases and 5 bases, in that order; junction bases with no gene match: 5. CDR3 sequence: CASSVVASGGDEQYF. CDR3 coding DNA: TGTGCCAGCAGCGTAGTAGCTAGCGGGGGCGACGAGCAGTACTTC.

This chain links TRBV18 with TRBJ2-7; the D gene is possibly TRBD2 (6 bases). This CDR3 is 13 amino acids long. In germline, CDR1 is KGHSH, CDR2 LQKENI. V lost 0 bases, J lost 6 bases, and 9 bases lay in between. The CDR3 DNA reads TGTGCCAGCTCACCACCGGACTACGGCGAGCAGTACTTC. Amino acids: CASSPPDYGEQYF.

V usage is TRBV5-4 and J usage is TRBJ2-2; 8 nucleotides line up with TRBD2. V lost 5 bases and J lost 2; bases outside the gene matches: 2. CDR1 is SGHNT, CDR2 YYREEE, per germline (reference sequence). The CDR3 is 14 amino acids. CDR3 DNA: TGTGCCAGCAGACTAGCGGTTAACACCGGGGAGCTGTTTTTT. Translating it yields CASRLAVNTGELFF.

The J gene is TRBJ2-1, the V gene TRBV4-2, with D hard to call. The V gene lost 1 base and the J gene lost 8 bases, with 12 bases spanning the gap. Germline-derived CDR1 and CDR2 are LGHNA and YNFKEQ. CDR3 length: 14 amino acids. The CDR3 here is CASSQGLARDEQFF. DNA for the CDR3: TGTGCCAGCAGCCAAGGATTAGCTCGGGATGAGCAGTTCTTC.

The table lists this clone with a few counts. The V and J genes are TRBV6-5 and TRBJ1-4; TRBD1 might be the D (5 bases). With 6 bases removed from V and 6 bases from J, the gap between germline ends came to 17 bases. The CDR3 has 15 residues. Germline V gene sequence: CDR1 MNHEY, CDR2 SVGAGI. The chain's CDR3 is CASRLDLGGDEKLFF. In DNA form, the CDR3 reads TGTGCCAGCAGGCTCGATTTGGGGGGGGATGAAAAACTGTTTTTT.

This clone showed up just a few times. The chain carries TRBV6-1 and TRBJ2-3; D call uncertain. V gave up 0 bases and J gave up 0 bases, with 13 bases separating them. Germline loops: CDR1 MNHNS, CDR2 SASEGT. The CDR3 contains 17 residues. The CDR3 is CASSEAVEWVSTDTQYF. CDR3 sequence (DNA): TGTGCCAGCAGTGAAGCGGTAGAATGGGTCAGCACAGATACGCAGTATTTT.

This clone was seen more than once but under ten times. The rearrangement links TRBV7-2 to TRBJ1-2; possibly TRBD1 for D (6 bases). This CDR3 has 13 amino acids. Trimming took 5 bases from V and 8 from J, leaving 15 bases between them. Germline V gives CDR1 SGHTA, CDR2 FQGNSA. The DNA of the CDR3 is TGTGCCAGCAGCCTGGGACACGGACAAGGCTACACCTTC. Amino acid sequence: CASSLGHGQGYTF.

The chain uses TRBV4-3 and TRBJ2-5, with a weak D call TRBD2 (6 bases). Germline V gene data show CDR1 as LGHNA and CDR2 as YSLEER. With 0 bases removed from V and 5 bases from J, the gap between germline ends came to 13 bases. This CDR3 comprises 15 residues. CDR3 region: CASSQDGGPGETQYF. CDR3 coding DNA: TGCGCCAGCAGCCAAGATGGAGGGCCGGGGGAGACCCAGTACTTC.

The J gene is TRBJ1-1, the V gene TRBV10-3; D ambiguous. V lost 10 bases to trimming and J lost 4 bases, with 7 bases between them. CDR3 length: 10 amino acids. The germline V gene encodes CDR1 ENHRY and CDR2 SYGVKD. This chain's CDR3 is CATRGTEAFF. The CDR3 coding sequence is TGTGCCACGCGAGGCACTGAAGCTTTCTTT.

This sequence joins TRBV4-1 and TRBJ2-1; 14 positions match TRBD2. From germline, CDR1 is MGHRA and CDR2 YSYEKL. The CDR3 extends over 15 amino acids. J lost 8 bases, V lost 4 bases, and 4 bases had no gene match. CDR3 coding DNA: TGCGCCAGCAGCCCACCGGGACTAGCGGGAGATGAGCAGTTCTTC. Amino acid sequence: CASSPPGLAGDEQFF.

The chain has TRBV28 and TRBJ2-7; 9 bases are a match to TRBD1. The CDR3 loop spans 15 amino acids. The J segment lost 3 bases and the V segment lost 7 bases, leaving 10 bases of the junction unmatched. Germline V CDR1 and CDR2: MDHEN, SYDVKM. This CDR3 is CASTPLQDRGYEQYF. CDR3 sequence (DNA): TGTGCCAGCACCCCTCTCCAGGACAGGGGCTACGAGCAGTACTTC.

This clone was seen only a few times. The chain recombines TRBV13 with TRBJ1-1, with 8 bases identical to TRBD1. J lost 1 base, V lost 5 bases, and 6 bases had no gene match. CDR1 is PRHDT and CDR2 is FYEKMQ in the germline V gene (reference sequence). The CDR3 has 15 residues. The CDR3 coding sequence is TGTGCCAGCAGCCAGAACAGGGGGGCGAACACTGAAGCTTTCTTT. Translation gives CASSQNRGANTEAFF. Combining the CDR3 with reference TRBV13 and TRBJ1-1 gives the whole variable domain AAGVIQSPRHLIKEKRETATLKCYPIPRHDTVYWYQQGPGQDPQFLISFYEKMQSDKGSIPDRFSAQQFSDYHSELNMSSLELGDSALYFCASSQNRGANTEAFFGQGTRLTVV.